This T cell receptor beta chain was obtained from a study of T-cell memory formation after mild COVID-19. Study-level points and caveats: Second-wave clones with a day 37 peak had unconfirmed SARS-CoV-2 specificity.

CDR1 and CDR2 (germline): SGHRS, YFSETQ. The CDR3 spans 17 residues. J was trimmed by 5 bases and V by 0 bases; bases with no gene match: 8. TCRdb fed the 5' RACE reads into MiXCR, producing one record per CDR3 protein. The table shows over 350,000 distinct CDR3 sequences, with 16% occurring only once. In regard to this clonotype: Its specificity is unknown.

Sequenced material: PBMCs or a T cell subset sorted from them (not recorded which). The TCR was taken from a man younger than 30 who had mild COVID-19 (a few samples of this study predate the infection). Cell type and time point are not known. The rearrangement joins TRBV5-1 to TRBJ2-5; 12 positions agree with TRBD1. Here the CDR3 reads CASSLGPGTGGSETQYF. As DNA, the CDR3 is TGCGCCAGCAGCTTGGGTCCCGGGACAGGGGGCTCGGAGACCCAGTACTTC.